These T cell receptor beta chains were read from a single sample in a study of cytotoxic CD8 clonotypes in ibrutinib-treated CLL. TCRdb keeps only in-frame clones here, not all; method: immunoSEQ multiplex PCR. The table includes more than 200,000 clones, around 70% detected once. Sequences were derived from PBMCs, sampled after 12 months of ibrutinib treatment. Receptors were obtained from a human donor with chronic lymphocytic leukemia. Both conserved end residues are part of each CDR3. A D gene is named only where the DNA matches it firmly. Rows may omit the clone size; those that give it use once, few, many or a size class.

d_call j_call clone_size v_call cdr3_aa cdr3_nt
- TRBJ1-2 few TRBV7-9 CASSLTDRSDGYTF TGTGCCAGCAGCTTAACCGACAGGTCCGATGGCTACACCTTC
TRBD1 TRBJ1-1 - TRBV5-1 CASSLGQGKLNFF TGCGCCAGTTCTCTGGGACAGGGCAAACTAAATTTCTTT
- TRBJ1-6 - TRBV30 CAWRGARSPLHF TGTGCCTGGAGAGGGGCCAGGTCACCCCTCCACTTT
- TRBJ1-2 - TRBV9 CASSPGSNYGYTF TGTGCCAGCAGCCCCGGGAGTAACTATGGCTACACCTTC
- TRBJ1-4 - TRBV27 CASSPPAGGANEKLFF TGTGCCAGCAGTCCTCCGGCCGGAGGGGCTAATGAAAAACTGTTTTTT
TRBD1 TRBJ2-7 - TRBV27 CASSLFGTAYEQYF TGTGCCAGCAGTTTATTTGGGACAGCCTACGAGCAGTACTTC
- TRBJ2-5 - TRBV15 CATSRDQGLETQYF TGTGCCACCAGCAGAGACCAGGGCTTAGAGACCCAGTACTTC
- TRBJ1-2 - TRBV30 CALSRTENYGYTF TGTGCCCTGTCAAGAACAGAGAACTATGGCTACACCTTC
TRBD1 TRBJ2-7 - TRBV6-1 CASRPGTGGNYEQYF TGTGCCAGCAGACCTGGGACAGGGGGTAATTACGAGCAGTACTTC
- TRBJ2-1 - TRBV11-2 CASRLNEQFF TGTGCCAGCAGACTCAATGAGCAGTTCTTC
- TRBJ1-1 - TRBV5-1 CASSAGTSNTEAFF TGCGCCAGCAGCGCCGGGACGTCGAACACTGAAGCTTTCTTT
- TRBJ1-1 few TRBV19 CASVRGTEAFF TGTGCCAGTGTTCGAGGCACTGAAGCTTTCTTT
TRBD2 TRBJ2-3 - TRBV30 CAWRASGNTDTQYF TGTGCCTGGAGGGCTAGCGGGAACACAGATACGCAGTATTTT
- TRBJ2-7 - TRBV6-6 CASTYGSRSSYEQYF TGTGCCAGCACCTATGGGAGCCGAAGCTCCTACGAGCAGTACTTC
TRBD1 TRBJ1-4 - TRBV7-9 CASSSLDRTPPFF TGTGCCAGCAGCTCCCTGGACAGGACTCCCCCGTTTTTT
- TRBJ2-1 - TRBV6-5 CASSYGIGTSNEQFF TGTGCCAGCAGTTACGGGATAGGGACCAGCAATGAGCAGTTCTTC
- TRBJ1-6 - TRBV6-4 CASRNVGGSPLHF TGTGCCAGCAGAAACGTGGGAGGTTCACCCCTCCACTTT
- TRBJ2-5 once TRBV7-6 CASSLPPVETQYF TGTGCCAGCAGCTTACCCCCCGTGGAGACCCAGTACTTC
- TRBJ1-6 - TRBV9 CASSGLSSYNSPLHF TGTGCCAGCAGCGGGCTGAGCTCCTATAATTCACCCCTCCACTTT
- TRBJ2-6 - TRBV7-2 CASSLATASSRANVLTF TGTGCCAGCAGCTTAGCAACAGCTAGCTCGAGGGCCAACGTCCTGACTTTC
- TRBJ2-5 few TRBV6-1 CASSGNNQETQYF TGTGCCAGCAGTGGAAACAACCAAGAGACCCAGTACTTC
- TRBJ2-7 once TRBV29-1 CSVLLGGYEQYF TGCAGCGTCCTCTTGGGGGGATACGAGCAGTACTTC
TRBD2 TRBJ2-7 - TRBV27 CASSLSGTSTKEQYF TGTGCCAGCAGTCTCTCGGGGACTAGTACTAAGGAGCAGTACTTC
- TRBJ2-4 - TRBV5-4 CASSLGTEKNIQYF TGTGCCAGCAGCTTGGGGACAGAGAAAAACATTCAGTACTTC